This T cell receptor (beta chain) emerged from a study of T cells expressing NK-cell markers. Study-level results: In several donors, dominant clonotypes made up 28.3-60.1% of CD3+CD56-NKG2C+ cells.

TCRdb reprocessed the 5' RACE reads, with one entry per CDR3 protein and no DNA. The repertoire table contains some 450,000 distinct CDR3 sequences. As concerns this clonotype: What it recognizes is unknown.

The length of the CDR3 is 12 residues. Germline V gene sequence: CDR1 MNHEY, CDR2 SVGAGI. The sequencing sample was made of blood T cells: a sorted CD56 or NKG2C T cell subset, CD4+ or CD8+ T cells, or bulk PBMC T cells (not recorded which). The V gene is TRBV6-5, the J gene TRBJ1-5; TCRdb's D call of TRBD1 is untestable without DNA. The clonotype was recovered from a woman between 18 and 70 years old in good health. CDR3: CASRRGNQPQHF.